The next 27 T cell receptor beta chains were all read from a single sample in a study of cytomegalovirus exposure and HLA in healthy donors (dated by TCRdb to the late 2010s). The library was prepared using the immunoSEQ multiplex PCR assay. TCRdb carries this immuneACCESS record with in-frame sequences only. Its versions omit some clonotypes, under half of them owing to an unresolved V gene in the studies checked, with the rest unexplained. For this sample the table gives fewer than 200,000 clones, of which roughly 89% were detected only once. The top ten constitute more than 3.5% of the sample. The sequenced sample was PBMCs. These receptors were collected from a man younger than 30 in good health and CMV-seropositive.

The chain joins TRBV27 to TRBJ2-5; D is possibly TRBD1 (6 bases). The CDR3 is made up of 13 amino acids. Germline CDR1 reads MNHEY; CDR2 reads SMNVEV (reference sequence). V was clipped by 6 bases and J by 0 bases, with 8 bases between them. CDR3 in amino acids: CASRRGYQETQYF. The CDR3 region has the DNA TGTGCCAGCAGAAGGGGGTACCAAGAGACCCAGTACTTC.

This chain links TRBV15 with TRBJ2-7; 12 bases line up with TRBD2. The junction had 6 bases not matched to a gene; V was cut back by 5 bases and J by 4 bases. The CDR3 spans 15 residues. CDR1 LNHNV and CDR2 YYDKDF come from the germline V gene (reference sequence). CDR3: CATSLRLAGEYEQYF. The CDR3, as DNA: TGTGCCACCAGCCTGCGACTAGCGGGAGAGTACGAGCAGTACTTC.

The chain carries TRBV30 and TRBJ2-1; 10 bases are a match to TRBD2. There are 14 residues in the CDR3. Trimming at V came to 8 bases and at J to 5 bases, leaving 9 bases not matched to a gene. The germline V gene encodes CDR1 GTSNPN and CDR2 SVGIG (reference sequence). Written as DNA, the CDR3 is TGTGCCGGACAGGGTCTAGCGGGAGACAATGAGCAGTTCTTC. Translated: CAGQGLAGDNEQFF.

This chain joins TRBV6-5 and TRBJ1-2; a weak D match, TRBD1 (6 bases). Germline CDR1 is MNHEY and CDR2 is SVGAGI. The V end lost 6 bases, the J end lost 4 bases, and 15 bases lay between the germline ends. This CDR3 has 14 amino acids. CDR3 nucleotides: TGTGCCAGCAGATGGCAGGGGTCAGTCTATGGCTACACCTTC. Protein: CASRWQGSVYGYTF.

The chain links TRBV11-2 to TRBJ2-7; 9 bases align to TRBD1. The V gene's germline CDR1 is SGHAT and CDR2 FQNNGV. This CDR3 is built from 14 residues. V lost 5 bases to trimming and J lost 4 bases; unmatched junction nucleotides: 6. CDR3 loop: CASSGGQGAYEQYF. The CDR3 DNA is TGTGCCAGCAGCGGGGGACAGGGAGCATACGAGCAGTACTTC. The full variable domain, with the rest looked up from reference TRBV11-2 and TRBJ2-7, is EAGVAQSPRYKIIEKRQSVAFWCNPISGHATLYWYQQILGQGPKLLIQFQNNGVVDDSQLPKDRFSAERLKGVDSTLKIQPAKLEDSAVYLCASSGGQGAYEQYFGPGTRLTVT.

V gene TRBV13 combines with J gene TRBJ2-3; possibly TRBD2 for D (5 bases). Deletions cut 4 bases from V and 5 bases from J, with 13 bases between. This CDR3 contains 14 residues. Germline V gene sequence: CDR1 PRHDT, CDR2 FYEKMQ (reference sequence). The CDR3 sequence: CASSSSDSGDTQYF. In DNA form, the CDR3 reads TGTGCCAGCAGCTCCTCGGACTCCGGAGATACGCAGTATTTT.

The CDR3 DNA sequence: TGTGCCAGCAGCCCGGGACTAGCGGGAGTAGAGACCCAGTACTTC. It specifies CASSPGLAGVETQYF. The gene calls are TRBV7-3 and TRBJ2-5; TRBD2 matches 14 bases. V was pared by 5 bases and J by 4 bases, with 3 bases of the junction left unmatched. In germline, CDR1 is SGHTA, CDR2 FQGTGA. The CDR3 extends over 15 amino acids.

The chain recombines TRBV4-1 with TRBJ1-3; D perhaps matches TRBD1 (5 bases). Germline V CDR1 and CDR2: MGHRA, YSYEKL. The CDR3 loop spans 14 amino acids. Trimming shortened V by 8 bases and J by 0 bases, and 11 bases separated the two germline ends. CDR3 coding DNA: TGCGCCAGCGGGGGGGGACGCTCTGGAAACACCATATATTTT. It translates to CASGGGRSGNTIYF.

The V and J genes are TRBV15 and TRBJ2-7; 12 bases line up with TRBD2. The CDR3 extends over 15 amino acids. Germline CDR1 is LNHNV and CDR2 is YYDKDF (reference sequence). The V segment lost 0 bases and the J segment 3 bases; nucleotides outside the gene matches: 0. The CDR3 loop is CATSRELAGGYEQYF. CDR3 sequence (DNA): TGTGCCACCAGCAGAGAACTAGCGGGAGGCTACGAGCAGTACTTC.

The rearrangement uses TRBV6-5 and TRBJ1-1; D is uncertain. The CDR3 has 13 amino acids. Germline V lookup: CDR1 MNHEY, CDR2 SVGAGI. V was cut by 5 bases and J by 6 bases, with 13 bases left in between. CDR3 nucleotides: TGTGCCAGCAGTCCTAATATTACCCCTGAAGCTTTCTTT. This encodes CASSPNITPEAFF.

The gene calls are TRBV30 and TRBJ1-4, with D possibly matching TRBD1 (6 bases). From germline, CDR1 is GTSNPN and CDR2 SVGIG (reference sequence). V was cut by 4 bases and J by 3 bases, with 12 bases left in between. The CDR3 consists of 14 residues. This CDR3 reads CAWTMTGPNEKLFF. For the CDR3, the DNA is TGTGCCTGGACAATGACAGGTCCTAATGAAAAACTGTTTTTT.

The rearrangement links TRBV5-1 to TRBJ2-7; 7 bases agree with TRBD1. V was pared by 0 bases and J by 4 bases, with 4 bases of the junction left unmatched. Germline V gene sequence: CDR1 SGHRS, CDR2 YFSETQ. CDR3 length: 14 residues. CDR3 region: CASSLAGTAYEQYF. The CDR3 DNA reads TGCGCCAGCAGCTTGGCCGGGACAGCTTACGAGCAGTACTTC.

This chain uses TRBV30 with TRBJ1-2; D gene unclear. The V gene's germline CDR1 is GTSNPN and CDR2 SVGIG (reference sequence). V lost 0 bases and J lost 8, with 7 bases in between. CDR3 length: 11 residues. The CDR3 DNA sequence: TGTGCCTGGAGTGTTTCGGGGGGCTACACCTTC. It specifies CAWSVSGGYTF.

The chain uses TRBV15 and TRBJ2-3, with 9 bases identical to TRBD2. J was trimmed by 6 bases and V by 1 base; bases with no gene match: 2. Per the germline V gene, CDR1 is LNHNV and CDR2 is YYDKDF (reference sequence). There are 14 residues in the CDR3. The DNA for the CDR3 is TGTGCCACCAGCAGAGGGCTAGCGGGGGATACGCAGTATTTT. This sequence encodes CATSRGLAGDTQYF.

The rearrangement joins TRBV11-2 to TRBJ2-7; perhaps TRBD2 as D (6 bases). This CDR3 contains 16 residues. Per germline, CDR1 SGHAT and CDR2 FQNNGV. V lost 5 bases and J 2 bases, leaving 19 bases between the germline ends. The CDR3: CASSLQPDYTTYEQYF. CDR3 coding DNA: TGTGCCAGCAGCCTTCAACCGGACTATACCACCTACGAGCAGTACTTC.

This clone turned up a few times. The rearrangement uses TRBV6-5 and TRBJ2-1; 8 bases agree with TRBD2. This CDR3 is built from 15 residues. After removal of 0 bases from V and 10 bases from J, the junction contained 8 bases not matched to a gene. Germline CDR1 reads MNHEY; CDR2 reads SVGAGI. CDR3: CASSYSSGGPREQFF. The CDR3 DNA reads TGTGCCAGCAGTTACTCGTCGGGAGGGCCTAGGGAGCAGTTCTTC.

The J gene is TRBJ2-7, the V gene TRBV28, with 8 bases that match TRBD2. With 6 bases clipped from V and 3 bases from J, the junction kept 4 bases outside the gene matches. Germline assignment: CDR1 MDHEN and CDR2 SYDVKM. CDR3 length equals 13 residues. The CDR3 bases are TGTGCCAGCAGCTGGAGCGGGAGCTACGAGCAGTACTTC. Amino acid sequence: CASSWSGSYEQYF.

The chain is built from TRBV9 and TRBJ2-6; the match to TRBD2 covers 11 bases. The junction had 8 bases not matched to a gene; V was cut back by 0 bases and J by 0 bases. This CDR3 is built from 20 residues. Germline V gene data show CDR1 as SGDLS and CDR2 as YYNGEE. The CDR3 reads CASSVATAGLAVSGANVLTF. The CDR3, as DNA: TGTGCCAGCAGCGTAGCTACGGCGGGACTAGCGGTCTCTGGGGCCAACGTCCTGACTTTC. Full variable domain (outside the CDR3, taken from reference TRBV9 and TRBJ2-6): DSGVTQTPKHLITATGQRVTLRCSPRSGDLSVYWYQQSLDQGLQFLIQYYNGEERAKGNILERFSAQQFPDLHSELNLSSLELGDSALYFCASSVATAGLAVSGANVLTFGAGSRLTVL.

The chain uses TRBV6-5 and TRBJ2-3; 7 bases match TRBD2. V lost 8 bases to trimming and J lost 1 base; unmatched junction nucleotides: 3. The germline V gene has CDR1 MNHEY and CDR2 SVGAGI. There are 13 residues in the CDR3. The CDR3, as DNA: TGTGCCAGCCGGGAGGCGGGCACAGATACGCAGTATTTT. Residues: CASREAGTDTQYF.

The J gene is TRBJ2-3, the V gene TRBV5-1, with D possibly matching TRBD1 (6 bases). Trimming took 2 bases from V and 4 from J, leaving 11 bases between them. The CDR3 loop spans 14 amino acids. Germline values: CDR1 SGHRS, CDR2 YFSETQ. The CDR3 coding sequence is TGCGCCAGCAGCTTCACAGGGTTCTCAGATACGCAGTATTTT. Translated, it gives CASSFTGFSDTQYF.

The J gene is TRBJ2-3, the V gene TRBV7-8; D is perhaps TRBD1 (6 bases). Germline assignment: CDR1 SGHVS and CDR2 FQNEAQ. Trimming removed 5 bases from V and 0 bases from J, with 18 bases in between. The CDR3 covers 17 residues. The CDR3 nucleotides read TGTGCCAGCAGCCTACGAATAAGGACAGCTAGCACAGATACGCAGTATTTT. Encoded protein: CASSLRIRTASTDTQYF.

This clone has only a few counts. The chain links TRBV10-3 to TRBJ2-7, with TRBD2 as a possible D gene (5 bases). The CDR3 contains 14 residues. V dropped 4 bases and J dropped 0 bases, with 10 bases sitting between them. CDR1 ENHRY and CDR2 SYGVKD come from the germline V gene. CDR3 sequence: CAISGLAGSYEQYF. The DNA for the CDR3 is TGTGCCATCAGTGGTCTAGCAGGCTCCTACGAGCAGTACTTC.

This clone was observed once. The CDR3 coding sequence is TGTGCCAGCAGTTCCTACACAGATACGCAGTATTTT. Residues: CASSSYTDTQYF. The rearrangement uses TRBV28 and TRBJ2-3; D remains unclear. CDR1 is MDHEN, CDR2 SYDVKM, per germline. The CDR3 totals 12 residues. The V and J ends lost 4 bases and 2 bases respectively, with 4 bases between them.

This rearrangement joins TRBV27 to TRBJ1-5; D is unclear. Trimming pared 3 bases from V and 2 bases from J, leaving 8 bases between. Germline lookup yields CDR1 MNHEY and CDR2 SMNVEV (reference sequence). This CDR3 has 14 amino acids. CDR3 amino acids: CASSLGGRNQPQHF. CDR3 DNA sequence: TGTGCCAGCAGTTTGGGAGGCCGCAATCAGCCCCAGCATTTT.

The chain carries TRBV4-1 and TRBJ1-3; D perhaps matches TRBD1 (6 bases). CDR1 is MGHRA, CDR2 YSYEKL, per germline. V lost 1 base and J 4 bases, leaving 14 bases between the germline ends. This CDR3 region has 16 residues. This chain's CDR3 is CASSQGRGAGGNTIYF. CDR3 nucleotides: TGCGCCAGCAGCCAAGGACGGGGGGCCGGAGGAAACACCATATATTTT.

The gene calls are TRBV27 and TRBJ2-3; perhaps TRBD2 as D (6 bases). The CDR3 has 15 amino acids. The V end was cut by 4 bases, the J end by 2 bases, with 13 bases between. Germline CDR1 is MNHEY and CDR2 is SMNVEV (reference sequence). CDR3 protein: CASSSTRFATDTQYF. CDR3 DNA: TGTGCCAGCAGTTCGACTAGATTCGCCACAGATACGCAGTATTTT.

CDR3 residues: CASSLLGSSTDTQYF. The DNA of the CDR3 is TGTGCCAGCAGCTTATTAGGGAGTAGCACAGATACGCAGTATTTT. The chain links TRBV5-4 to TRBJ2-3, with D perhaps TRBD2 (5 bases). CDR3 length: 15 amino acids. Germline V CDR1 and CDR2: SGHNT, YYREEE (reference sequence). V was cut by 2 bases and J by 0 bases, with 10 bases left in between. Combining the CDR3 with reference TRBV5-4 and TRBJ2-3 gives the whole variable domain ETGVTQSPTHLIKTRGQQVTLRCSSQSGHNTVSWYQQALGQGPQFIFQYYREEENGRGNFPPRFSGLQFPNYSSELNVNALELDDSALYLCASSLLGSSTDTQYFGPGTRLTVL.